The sequence of this T cell receptor (beta chain) was determined in a study of T cell responses to AZD1222 COVID-19 vaccine. From germline, CDR1 is SGDLS and CDR2 YYNGEE. V was pared by 1 base and J by 0 bases, with 17 bases between. This CDR3 has 17 amino acids. The protocol was immunoSEQ multiplex PCR, while the TCRdb copy is restricted to in-frame clones and leaves out a portion. The sample has around 140,000 clones, 86% seen once. This specimen was peripheral blood, taken on day 0 of AZD1222 vaccination. The chain joins TRBV9 to TRBJ2-7; D not resolved. The TCR comes from an adult in good health. CDR3 protein: CASSVSHAPGLSYEQYF. In DNA form, the CDR3 reads TGTGCCAGCAGCGTAAGCCACGCCCCGGGCCTCTCCTACGAGCAGTACTTC.